The 25 T cell receptor beta chains in this list originate from one sample, sequenced in a study of OX40 agonist ivuxolimab in advanced cancers. Library creation used the immunoSEQ multiplex PCR assay. TCRdb mirrors the immuneACCESS table, restricted to in-frame sequences. Some clones are absent from its copies; in checked studies, under half trace to an unresolved V gene, and the reason for the others is unknown. In all, the sample holds about 95,000 clones, and 90% to 95% of those were seen once. About 2.4% of the sample is held by the ten biggest clonotypes. The sequences come from CD4+ or CD8+ T cells sorted from blood, collected in a trial of the OX40 agonist ivuxolimab. The receptors here all came from an adult with an advanced solid tumor such as melanoma, head and neck, liver or kidney cancer.

The chain recombines TRBV18 with TRBJ2-7; D ambiguous. The CDR3 covers 11 residues. Germline values: CDR1 KGHSH, CDR2 LQKENI. The V end was cut by 4 bases, the J end by 5 bases, with 6 bases between. Here the CDR3 DNA reads TGTGCCAGCTCACAGGACCACGAGCAGTACTTC. Its protein product is CASSQDHEQYF. The full variable domain, rest sourced from reference TRBV18 and TRBJ2-7, is NAGVMQNPRHLVRRRGQEARLRCSPMKGHSHVYWYRQLPEEGLKFMVYLQKENIIDESGMPKERFSAEFPKEGPSILRIQQVVRGDSAAYFCASSQDHEQYFGPGTRLTVT.

The CDR3 spells CASSRPGTPEEYF. The CDR3 bases are TGTGCCAGCAGCAGGCCCGGGACACCCGAAGAGTACTTC. This chain joins TRBV11-2 and TRBJ2-7; possibly TRBD1 for D (6 bases). This CDR3 region has 13 residues. V was cut by 5 bases and J by 11 bases, with 19 bases left in between. Germline V gene data show CDR1 as SGHAT and CDR2 as FQNNGV.

This clone has more than one count but fewer than ten. This sequence joins TRBV4-1 and TRBJ1-2; TRBD1 matches at 7 bases. Trimming cost V 4 bases and J 6 bases; bases outside gene matches: 11. Germline values: CDR1 MGHRA, CDR2 YSYEKL. This CDR3 contains 15 residues. CDR3 residues: CASSPGDRARNGYTF. For the CDR3, the DNA is TGCGCCAGCAGCCCCGGTGACAGGGCCCGGAATGGCTACACCTTC.

The genes are TRBV27 and TRBJ1-2; TRBD1 is a possible D gene (5 bases). CDR3 length: 13 residues. Germline CDR1 and CDR2: MNHEY and SMNVEV (reference sequence). Trimming left V 3 bases short and J 8 bases short, with 13 bases between. The CDR3 is CASSFQGLGGYTF. CDR3 sequence (DNA): TGTGCCAGCAGTTTTCAGGGACTAGGAGGCTACACCTTC.

The chain recombines TRBV6-5 with TRBJ1-2; weak D call: TRBD1 (5 bases). This CDR3 is 13 amino acids long. V was clipped by 8 bases and J by 2 bases, with 12 bases between them. The germline gives CDR1 MNHEY, CDR2 SVGAGI. This CDR3 reads CASLGGANYGYTF. CDR3 nucleotides: TGTGCCAGCCTCGGGGGAGCCAACTATGGCTACACCTTC.

The chain recombines TRBV5-1 with TRBJ2-2; 10 positions match TRBD2. V shed 5 bases and J 6 bases; nucleotides not matched to a gene: 10. The germline V gene has CDR1 SGHRS and CDR2 YFSETQ. The CDR3 sequence is 16 residues long. The CDR3 spells CASSPLAGEVSGELFF. The CDR3 nucleotides read TGCGCCAGCAGTCCCCTAGCGGGAGAGGTATCCGGGGAGCTGTTTTTT. Together with reference TRBV5-1 and TRBJ2-2, the CDR3 gives the full variable domain: KAGVTQTPRYLIKTRGQQVTLSCSPISGHRSVSWYQQTPGQGLQFLFEYFSETQRNKGNFPGRFSGRQFSNSRSEMNVSTLELGDSALYLCASSPLAGEVSGELFFGEGSRLTVL.

The gene calls are TRBV14 and TRBJ2-5; 7 bases match TRBD1. The better agreement between TRBJ2-7 and the DNA end casts doubt on the J call. The CDR3 has 15 residues. CDR1 SGHDN and CDR2 FVKESK come from the germline V gene. The CDR3 loop reads CASSMTGFRIYEQYF. The CDR3 DNA reads TGTGCCAGCAGCATGACAGGGTTTAGGATCTACGAGCAGTACTTC.

The V and J genes are TRBV27 and TRBJ2-1, with D unclear. Per the germline V gene, CDR1 is MNHEY and CDR2 is SMNVEV (reference sequence). The CDR3 consists of 17 residues. Trimming shortened V by 2 bases and J by 6 bases, and 20 bases separated the two germline ends. The CDR3 nucleotides read TGTGCCAGCAGTTTAGGGATCGGGCTCTTGAGGTCCAATGAGCAGTTCTTC. It specifies CASSLGIGLLRSNEQFF.

This rearrangement joins TRBV18 to TRBJ1-1; D possibly corresponds to TRBD1 (5 bases). CDR1 KGHSH and CDR2 LQKENI come from the germline V gene. The CDR3 length is 13 residues. Trimming left V 4 bases short and J 11 bases short, with 17 bases between. The CDR3 spells CASSLTLRAVAFF. CDR3 nucleotide sequence: TGTGCCAGCTCACTGACCCTCAGGGCCGTCGCTTTCTTT. Based on the CDR3 plus reference TRBV18 and TRBJ1-1, the full variable domain is NAGVMQNPRHLVRRRGQEARLRCSPMKGHSHVYWYRQLPEEGLKFMVYLQKENIIDESGMPKERFSAEFPKEGPSILRIQQVVRGDSAAYFCASSLTLRAVAFFGQGTRLTVV.

This rearrangement joins TRBV18 to TRBJ2-1; TRBD1 matches at 7 bases. This CDR3 has 15 amino acids. From germline, CDR1 is KGHSH and CDR2 LQKENI. J was trimmed by 2 bases and V by 6 bases; bases with no gene match: 7. CDR3 nucleotide sequence: TGTGCCAGCTCCCTTGAGACAGGGACCTACAATGAGCAGTTCTTC. It codes for CASSLETGTYNEQFF.

The chain carries TRBV28 and TRBJ2-5; 9 bases map to TRBD2. CDR1 and CDR2 (germline): MDHEN, SYDVKM. The CDR3 loop spans 17 amino acids. With 3 bases clipped from V and 5 bases from J, the junction kept 13 bases outside the gene matches. CDR3 coding DNA: TGTGCCAGCAGTTTCCCTTTCGGCGGGAGGGCCGGTGAGACCCAGTACTTC. Its protein is CASSFPFGGRAGETQYF.

The rearrangement uses TRBV7-2 and TRBJ2-1; the match to TRBD2 covers 8 bases. The germline V gene encodes CDR1 SGHTA and CDR2 FQGNSA. This CDR3 comprises 14 residues. After removal of 5 bases from V and 7 bases from J, the junction contained 7 bases not matched to a gene. CDR3 in DNA: TGTGCCAGCAGCACAGGACTAGCTTGGAATGAGCAGTTCTTC. Its protein product is CASSTGLAWNEQFF.

V and J are TRBV7-3 and TRBJ2-2; D unclear. V dropped 2 bases and J dropped 6 bases, with 4 bases sitting between them. The germline CDR1 and CDR2 sequences are SGHTA and FQGTGA. This CDR3 is 12 amino acids long. The CDR3 coding sequence is TGTGCCAGCAGCTTATGGTCCGGGGAGCTGTTTTTT. Translation gives CASSLWSGELFF.

The DNA for the CDR3 is TGTGCCAGCAGTTTAGGGGATCCCTACGAGCAGTACTTC. It codes for CASSLGDPYEQYF. The chain couples TRBV28 to TRBJ2-7; unclear D gene. Germline-derived CDR1 and CDR2 are MDHEN and SYDVKM. This CDR3 has 13 amino acids. The germline V and J ends were trimmed by 2 bases and 2 bases, with 7 bases remaining between them.

The J gene is TRBJ1-1, the V gene TRBV5-1; no reliable D call. The V end was cut by 4 bases, the J end by 8 bases, with 15 bases between. The CDR3 runs to 13 residues. The V gene's germline CDR1 is SGHRS and CDR2 YFSETQ. The CDR3 sequence is CASSPAGRTEAFF. The CDR3 region has the DNA TGCGCCAGCAGCCCGGCCGGGAGGACCGAAGCTTTCTTT.

V gene TRBV7-2 combines with J gene TRBJ2-7; 8 bases align to TRBD2. The CDR3 is 15 residues long. The germline V gene has CDR1 SGHTA and CDR2 FQGNSA. V lost 5 bases to trimming and J lost 6 bases; unmatched junction nucleotides: 12. CDR3 sequence (DNA): TGTGCCAGCAGCGCCCAGATTAGCGGGACGGTCGAGCAGTACTTC. This sequence encodes CASSAQISGTVEQYF.

This chain connects TRBV28 to TRBJ2-7, with a weak D call TRBD2 (5 bases). Germline loops: CDR1 MDHEN, CDR2 SYDVKM. CDR3 length equals 12 residues. Trimming took off 2 bases at V and 9 bases at J, with 11 bases between the two ends. This chain's CDR3 is CASSLPGTSQYF. The CDR3, as DNA: TGTGCCAGCAGTTTACCGGGAACCTCGCAGTACTTC.

This chain links TRBV4-3 with TRBJ2-1; D could derive from TRBD1 or TRBD2 (6 bases each). V lost 5 bases and J 6 bases, leaving 20 bases between the germline ends. This CDR3 has 16 amino acids. The V gene's germline CDR1 is LGHNA and CDR2 YSLEER. CDR3 protein: CASSLLSDGGRNEQFF. Here the CDR3 DNA reads TGCGCCAGCAGCTTACTCTCGGACGGGGGCCGCAATGAGCAGTTCTTC.

Comment on this clone: At the DNA level, this CDR3 is encoded by other sequences in the same sample as well. The V call is TRBV5-1, the J call TRBJ2-1; a weak D match, TRBD1 (6 bases). The CDR3 is made up of 15 amino acids. The V end lost 2 bases, the J end lost 1 base, and 10 bases lay between the germline ends. Germline V gene sequence: CDR1 SGHRS, CDR2 YFSETQ. This chain's CDR3 is CASSFEGVSYNEQFF. DNA of the CDR3: TGCGCCAGCAGCTTTGAGGGGGTATCCTACAATGAGCAGTTCTTC.

The J gene is TRBJ1-5, the V gene TRBV19; TRBD1 might be the D (6 bases). V was cut by 6 bases and J by 1 base, with 16 bases left in between. CDR3 length: 16 residues. Per the germline V gene, CDR1 is LNHDA and CDR2 is SQIVND (reference sequence). CDR3 bases: TGTGCCAGTAGCAAGGATCAGGGGTTGAGCAATCAGCCCCAGCATTTT. It specifies CASSKDQGLSNQPQHF. The whole variable domain, filled in from reference TRBV19 and TRBJ1-5, reads DGGITQSPKYLFRKEGQNVTLSCEQNLNHDAMYWYRQDPGQGLRLIYYSQIVNDFQKGDIAEGYSVSREKKESFPLTVTSAQKNPTAFYLCASSKDQGLSNQPQHFGDGTRLSIL.

The chain combines TRBV5-8 with TRBJ2-6; perhaps TRBD2 as D (5 bases). CDR1 is SGHTS and CDR2 is YDEGEE in the germline V gene. The CDR3 runs to 18 residues. Trimming pared 0 bases from V and 0 bases from J, leaving 13 bases between. CDR3: CASSLVKTGSSGANVLTF. CDR3 in DNA: TGTGCCAGCAGCTTGGTAAAGACGGGGAGCTCTGGGGCCAACGTCCTGACTTTC.

The chain employs TRBV28 and TRBJ2-2; possibly TRBD1 for D (5 bases). Per the germline V gene, CDR1 is MDHEN and CDR2 is SYDVKM. The CDR3 runs 14 residues. V lost 1 base, J lost 4 bases, and 7 bases lay in between. The CDR3 sequence: CASSLYRTTGELFF. DNA for the CDR3: TGTGCCAGCAGTTTATACAGGACCACCGGGGAGCTGTTTTTT.

The chain combines TRBV28 with TRBJ1-5; the D gene is possibly TRBD1 (5 bases). Germline-derived CDR1 and CDR2 are MDHEN and SYDVKM. The CDR3 sequence is 16 residues long. V lost 3 bases to trimming and J lost 0 bases, with 12 bases between them. The CDR3 is CASSFVGGVSNQPQHF. The CDR3 nucleotides read TGTGCCAGCAGTTTCGTCGGGGGGGTTAGCAATCAGCCCCAGCATTTT.

V is TRBV11-2 and J is TRBJ2-7; D ambiguous. The CDR3 sequence is 14 residues long. CDR1 and CDR2 (germline): SGHAT, FQNNGV. With 1 base removed from V and 2 bases from J, the gap between germline ends came to 9 bases. The DNA of the CDR3 is TGTGCCAGCAGCTTAGGCCCAGGAGCCTACGAGCAGTACTTC. Its protein is CASSLGPGAYEQYF.

The chain is built from TRBV25-1 and TRBJ2-1; 15 positions agree with TRBD2. Germline CDR1 is MGHDK and CDR2 is SYGVNS. With 1 base clipped from V and 4 bases from J, the junction kept 5 bases outside the gene matches. This CDR3 region has 18 residues. The CDR3 nucleotides read TGTGCCAGCAGTGAATCGGGACTAGCGGGAGGACGTTACAATGAGCAGTTCTTC. Protein product: CASSESGLAGGRYNEQFF.